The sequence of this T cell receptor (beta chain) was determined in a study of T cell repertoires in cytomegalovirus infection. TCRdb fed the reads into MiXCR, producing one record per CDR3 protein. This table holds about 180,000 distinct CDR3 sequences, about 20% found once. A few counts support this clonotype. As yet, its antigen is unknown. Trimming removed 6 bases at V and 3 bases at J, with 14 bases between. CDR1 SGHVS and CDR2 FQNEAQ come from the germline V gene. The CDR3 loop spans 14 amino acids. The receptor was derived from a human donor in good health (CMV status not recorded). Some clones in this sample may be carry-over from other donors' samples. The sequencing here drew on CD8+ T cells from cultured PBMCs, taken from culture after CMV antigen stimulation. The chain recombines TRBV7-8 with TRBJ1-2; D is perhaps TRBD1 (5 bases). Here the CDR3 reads CASRKGTVDYGYTF. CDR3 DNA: TGTGCCAGCAGGAAGGGGACTGTGGACTATGGCTACACCTTC. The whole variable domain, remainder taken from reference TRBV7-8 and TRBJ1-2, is GAGVSQSPRYKVAKRGQDVALRCDPISGHVSLFWYQQALGQGPEFLTYFQNEAQLDKSGLPSDRFFAERPEGSVSTLKIQRTQQEDSAVYLCASRKGTVDYGYTFGSGTRLTVV.